A selection of T cell receptor beta chains follows, all from one sample in a study of vaccination effects on CD4 cells after COVID-19. TCRdb keeps only in-frame clones here, not all; method: immunoSEQ multiplex PCR. Here the sample spans tens of thousands of clones, just under 75% being singletons. These receptors lack a known antigen. Here the sequenced sample was CD4+ T cells from PBMCs cultured with SARS-CoV-2 spike peptides, taken before COVID-19 vaccination. Source of these receptors: a human donor who received a COVID-19 vaccine. Both conserved end residues are part of each CDR3. The D gene is left open where the match is weak. Clone sizes are given selectively: once, few, many, or a class where the clone is expanded.

CDR3 protein: CAWSTGTASYEQYF
CDR3 DNA: TGTGCCTGGAGTACTGGGACTGCATCCTACGAGCAGTACTTC
J gene: TRBJ2-7
D gene: NA
clone size: NA
V gene: TRBV30
CDR3 length: 14

CDR3 protein: CASRGEGLGVNIQYF
CDR3 DNA: TGCGCCAGCAGAGGGGAGGGGTTAGGGGTGAACATTCAGTACTTC
J gene: TRBJ2-4
D gene: TRBD2
clone size: NA
V gene: TRBV5-1
CDR3 length: 15

CDR3 protein: CAIRRTGETYEQYF
CDR3 DNA: TGTGCCATCAGGAGGACAGGGGAAACCTACGAGCAGTACTTC
J gene: TRBJ2-7
D gene: TRBD1
clone size: NA
V gene: TRBV10-3
CDR3 length: 14

CDR3 protein: CASSEKDRITNYGYTF
CDR3 DNA: TGTGCCAGCAGTGAAAAAGACAGGATTACTAACTATGGCTACACCTTC
J gene: TRBJ1-2
D gene: NA
clone size: few
V gene: TRBV6-1
CDR3 length: 16

CDR3 protein: CASTLGTSYNSPLHF
CDR3 DNA: TGTGCCAGCACCCTCGGGACCTCCTATAATTCACCCCTCCACTTT
J gene: TRBJ1-6
D gene: NA
clone size: NA
V gene: TRBV25-1
CDR3 length: 15

CDR3 protein: CAISETGTATTEAFF
CDR3 DNA: TGTGCCATCAGTGAGACCGGGACAGCTACTACCGAAGCTTTCTTT
J gene: TRBJ1-1
D gene: TRBD1
clone size: medium-sized
V gene: TRBV10-3
CDR3 length: 15

CDR3 protein: CTSRGQGSYSGNTIYF
CDR3 DNA: TGCACCAGCAGGGGACAGGGATCTTACTCTGGAAACACCATATATTTT
J gene: TRBJ1-3
D gene: NA
clone size: NA
V gene: TRBV1
CDR3 length: 16

CDR3 protein: CAWSTGTDNGYTF
CDR3 DNA: TGTGCCTGGAGTACCGGGACAGATAATGGCTACACCTTC
J gene: TRBJ1-2
D gene: TRBD1
clone size: NA
V gene: TRBV30
CDR3 length: 13

CDR3 protein: CASSVTGQGYGYTF
CDR3 DNA: TGTGCCAGCAGCGTTACCGGACAGGGCTATGGCTACACCTTC
J gene: TRBJ1-2
D gene: TRBD1
clone size: few
V gene: TRBV7-9
CDR3 length: 14

CDR3 protein: CASSILWTSGGNEQFF
CDR3 DNA: TGTGCCAGTAGTATTCTTTGGACTAGCGGGGGAAATGAGCAGTTCTTC
J gene: TRBJ2-1
D gene: TRBD2
clone size: NA
V gene: TRBV19
CDR3 length: 16

CDR3 protein: CASNPAGNTIYF
CDR3 DNA: TGTGCCAGCAACCCGGCTGGAAACACCATATATTTT
J gene: TRBJ1-3
D gene: NA
clone size: NA
V gene: TRBV2
CDR3 length: 12

CDR3 protein: CASSPEYTEAFF
CDR3 DNA: TGTGCCAGCAGCCCGGAGTACACTGAAGCTTTCTTT
J gene: TRBJ1-1
D gene: NA
clone size: NA
V gene: TRBV11-2
CDR3 length: 12

CDR3 protein: CASSFGPAEGYTF
CDR3 DNA: TGCGCCAGCAGCTTCGGGCCTGCGGAGGGCTACACCTTC
J gene: TRBJ1-2
D gene: NA
clone size: once
V gene: TRBV5-1
CDR3 length: 13

CDR3 protein: CASSFGTSRISGELFF
CDR3 DNA: TGCGCCAGCAGCTTCGGGACTAGTCGTATATCCGGGGAGCTGTTTTTT
J gene: TRBJ2-2
D gene: TRBD2
clone size: few
V gene: TRBV5-1
CDR3 length: 16

CDR3 protein: CASSSPSGRAVNEQFF
CDR3 DNA: TGTGCCAGCAGTTCCCCGAGCGGGAGGGCGGTCAATGAGCAGTTCTTC
J gene: TRBJ2-1
D gene: TRBD2
clone size: NA
V gene: TRBV27
CDR3 length: 16

CDR3 protein: CTLAQGTEAFF
CDR3 DNA: TGTACCCTGGCACAGGGCACTGAAGCTTTCTTT
J gene: TRBJ1-1
D gene: NA
clone size: few
V gene: TRBV7-9
CDR3 length: 11

CDR3 protein: CASSFRATQYF
CDR3 DNA: TGTGCCAGCAGTTTCCGCGCTACGCAGTATTTT
J gene: TRBJ2-3
D gene: NA
clone size: NA
V gene: TRBV27
CDR3 length: 11

CDR3 protein: CAATGDGNFDEQYF
CDR3 DNA: TGTGCCGCAACGGGGGACGGGAATTTCGACGAGCAGTACTTC
J gene: TRBJ2-7
D gene: NA
clone size: NA
V gene: TRBV6-5
CDR3 length: 14

CDR3 protein: CATSREYAGMGSPLHF
CDR3 DNA: TGTGCCACCAGCAGAGAATATGCCGGAATGGGTTCACCCCTCCACTTT
J gene: TRBJ1-6
D gene: NA
clone size: NA
V gene: TRBV15
CDR3 length: 16

CDR3 protein: CASSFTDTQYF
CDR3 DNA: TGCGCCAGCAGCTTTACAGATACGCAGTATTTT
J gene: TRBJ2-3
D gene: NA
clone size: NA
V gene: TRBV5-1
CDR3 length: 11

CDR3 protein: CASSDRLAGDTGELFF
CDR3 DNA: TGTGCCAGCAGTGATCGACTAGCGGGAGACACCGGGGAGCTGTTTTTT
J gene: TRBJ2-2
D gene: TRBD2
clone size: NA
V gene: TRBV6-4
CDR3 length: 16

CDR3 protein: CASSDRSGSNSYEQYF
CDR3 DNA: TGTGCCAGCAGTGACCGCTCCGGGTCAAACTCCTACGAGCAGTACTTC
J gene: TRBJ2-7
D gene: NA
clone size: NA
V gene: TRBV6-1
CDR3 length: 16

CDR3 protein: CASIIGDYTNTGELFF
CDR3 DNA: TGTGCCAGCATCATTGGGGACTATACGAACACCGGGGAGCTGTTTTTT
J gene: TRBJ2-2
D gene: TRBD2
clone size: NA
V gene: TRBV28
CDR3 length: 16

CDR3 protein: CASSNRDTPSTDTQYF
CDR3 DNA: TGCGCCAGCAGCAACAGGGACACCCCTAGCACAGATACGCAGTATTTT
J gene: TRBJ2-3
D gene: NA
clone size: once
V gene: TRBV5-1
CDR3 length: 16

CDR3 protein: CASSMVSLPTPNGYTF
CDR3 DNA: TGTGCCAGTAGTATGGTCAGCCTCCCCACCCCGAATGGCTACACCTTC
J gene: TRBJ1-2
D gene: NA
clone size: NA
V gene: TRBV19
CDR3 length: 16

CDR3 protein: CASSSPGEKLFF
CDR3 DNA: TGTGCCAGCAGCTCCCCGGGGGAAAAACTGTTTTTT
J gene: TRBJ1-4
D gene: NA
clone size: NA
V gene: TRBV6-5
CDR3 length: 12

CDR3 protein: CASSLVGTEAFF
CDR3 DNA: TGTGCCAGCAGCCTTGTCGGCACTGAAGCTTTCTTT
J gene: TRBJ1-1
D gene: NA
clone size: NA
V gene: TRBV21-1
CDR3 length: 12

CDR3 protein: CASSLESSRSNYGYTF
CDR3 DNA: TGTGCCAGCAGCTTGGAATCTTCCAGATCTAACTATGGCTACACCTTC
J gene: TRBJ1-2
D gene: NA
clone size: NA
V gene: TRBV5-4
CDR3 length: 16

CDR3 protein: CASSDRDNQPQHF
CDR3 DNA: TGTGCCAGCAGTGACAGGGACAATCAGCCCCAGCATTTT
J gene: TRBJ1-5
D gene: TRBD1
clone size: few
V gene: TRBV27
CDR3 length: 13

CDR3 protein: CASSEDWHSGNTIYF
CDR3 DNA: TGTGCCAGCAGTGAGGACTGGCACTCTGGAAACACCATATATTTT
J gene: TRBJ1-3
D gene: NA
clone size: few
V gene: TRBV25-1
CDR3 length: 15

CDR3 protein: CASSPGTREGNEQFF
CDR3 DNA: TGTGCCAGCTCACCAGGGACTCGGGAGGGAAATGAGCAGTTCTTC
J gene: TRBJ2-1
D gene: TRBD2
clone size: few
V gene: TRBV18
CDR3 length: 15

CDR3 protein: CATSRDIETQYF
CDR3 DNA: TGTGCCACCAGCAGAGATATAGAGACCCAGTACTTC
J gene: TRBJ2-5
D gene: NA
clone size: NA
V gene: TRBV15
CDR3 length: 12

CDR3 protein: CATSDSASNQPQHF
CDR3 DNA: TGTGCCACCAGTGATTCCGCCAGCAATCAGCCCCAGCATTTT
J gene: TRBJ1-5
D gene: NA
clone size: once
V gene: TRBV24-1
CDR3 length: 14

CDR3 protein: CASSYRVDGNQPQHF
CDR3 DNA: TGTGCCAGCAGCTACAGGGTCGATGGCAATCAGCCCCAGCATTTT
J gene: TRBJ1-5
D gene: NA
clone size: NA
V gene: TRBV6-5
CDR3 length: 15

CDR3 protein: CASSPDRAYGYTF
CDR3 DNA: TGTGCCAGCAGTCCCGACAGGGCCTATGGCTACACCTTC
J gene: TRBJ1-2
D gene: TRBD1
clone size: NA
V gene: TRBV6-5
CDR3 length: 13

CDR3 protein: CASSFSSTPRSSTEAFF
CDR3 DNA: TGTGCCAGCAGCTTTTCTTCCACCCCGCGTAGCTCCACTGAAGCTTTCTTT
J gene: TRBJ1-1
D gene: NA
clone size: NA
V gene: TRBV5-4
CDR3 length: 17

CDR3 protein: CASSLQGATDTQYF
CDR3 DNA: TGTGCCAGCAGCTTACAGGGGGCGACAGATACGCAGTATTTT
J gene: TRBJ2-3
D gene: TRBD1
clone size: NA
V gene: TRBV5-4
CDR3 length: 14